This TCR beta chain derives from a study of TIL therapy for anti-PD-1-resistant metastatic lung cancer (dated by TCRdb to the early 2020s). With regard to the full study: Among the enrolled patients, the median age was about 52 years (range about 38-75), and the median tumor PD-L1 proportion score was around 6%. Across the cohort, whole-exome sequencing showed a median non-synonymous tumor mutation burden of more than 1.3 mutations per megabase. Clonotypes were tracked across tumor, expanded TIL product and serial blood samples by T cell receptor beta sequencing of tumor and peripheral blood. The cohort was composed predominantly of lung adenocarcinoma, with a few EGFR-mutant and two ALK-rearranged tumors included, and half of patients were identified as current or former smokers.

Comments on this clone: What antigen it recognizes has not been identified. No base-level quality is on record; no much larger clone is a single base apart.

TCR beta CDR3 regions were amplified from genomic DNA by bias-controlled multiplex PCR with the immunoSEQ v3 hsTCRB kit. TCR libraries were sequenced on an Illumina NextSeq 500 to about 2 million read pairs for survey level or roughly 4.5-6.5 million for deep level. The study's processing was this. Clonality was reported by immunoSEQ Analyzer software, which also assigned V, D and J genes and filtered out non-productive sequences. Repertoires of infused TIL and blood were compared using productive Simpson clonality and the Morisita overlap index of productive TRB rearrangements. TCRdb limited this immuneACCESS table to in-frame rearrangements with V and J called. A share of clones is missing; checked studies link under half to unresolved V genes, and the rest is unexplained. That table is the source of V, J and clone size, and D and trimming were worked out from the DNA. The sample contains 9,000 to 9,500 clones, over 70% of them found a single time. Approximately 10% of the sample is held by the ten biggest clonotypes.

Interpreted using the paper, the time point label stands for: pre-treatment sample, taken before nivolumab and TIL therapy. The baseline tumor samples were excised metastases, mostly pleural nodules or supraclavicular lymph nodes, taken from the same resection that was used to grow TIL. Before any PD-1/PD-L1 blockade was given, tumors were harvested, nivolumab was then administered, and patients who progressed went on to receive lymphodepletion, an infusion of expanded TIL, and IL-2. A phase I trial run at two centers enrolled adults with stage 4 NSCLC between 2017 and 2020. The samples were obtained from a phase I trial that was single-arm and open-label and tested tumor-infiltrating lymphocyte therapy combined with nivolumab in advanced non-small cell lung cancer. Parts of each resected tumor were snap-frozen in liquid nitrogen and kept at -80 degrees C. Tumor regions of interest were chosen on H&E sections by laser-capture macrodissection, pulverized into 15 mg aliquots, and extracted with Qiagen Allprep kits.

The research as a whole found: High clonal turnover was observed in TIL culture, with many enriched product clones not detected in the baseline tumor, which suggested clonal contraction rather than faithful expansion. Because the cohort was highly selected, with more treatment-naive, never-smoker and oncogene-addicted patients than is typical, generalizability is limited. Compared with baseline intratumoral T cells, expanded TIL cultures were more clonal and less diverse (median clonality around 6% vs 30%, p < 0.0001). The study protocol defined all tumor marker inferences as exploratory.

The CDR3 covers 14 residues, taking in both the cysteine and the phenylalanine. CDR3 DNA only is kept here, 42 bases in frame from base 1. The germline V gene supplies CDR1 MDHEN and CDR2 SYDVKM. Here V drops 3 bases and J drops 7 bases, and the junction holds 5 bases not matched to any gene. The sequence was obtained from a person aged 25 to 85 with non-small cell lung cancer. Sequencing used tumor tissue, obtained at baseline. Recombination joined TRBV28 with TRBJ1-4; 7 bases in the junction line up with TRBD1. The nucleotide sequence is given as TGTGCCAGCAGTTTGCCAGGGGGAAGTGAAAAACTGTTTTTT. Its translation is CASSLPGGSEKLFF.